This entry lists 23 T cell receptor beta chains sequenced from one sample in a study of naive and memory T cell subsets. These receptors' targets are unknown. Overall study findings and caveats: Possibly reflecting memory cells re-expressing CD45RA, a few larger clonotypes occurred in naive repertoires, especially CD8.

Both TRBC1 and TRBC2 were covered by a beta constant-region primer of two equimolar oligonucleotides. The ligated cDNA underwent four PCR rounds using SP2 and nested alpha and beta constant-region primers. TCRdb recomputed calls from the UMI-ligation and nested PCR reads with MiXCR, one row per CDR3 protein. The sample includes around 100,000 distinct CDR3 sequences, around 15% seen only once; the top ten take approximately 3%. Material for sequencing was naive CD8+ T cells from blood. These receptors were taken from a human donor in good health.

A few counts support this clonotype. The CDR3 loop is CASSPYSDGPSYEQYF. CDR3 nucleotides: TGTGCCAGCAGCCCCTACAGCGACGGGCCCTCCTACGAGCAGTACTTC. This rearrangement joins TRBV14 to TRBJ2-7; no definite D call. Germline V gives CDR1 SGHDN, CDR2 FVKESK. CDR3 length: 16 amino acids. The V end lost 4 bases, the J end lost 0 bases, and 16 bases lay between the germline ends.

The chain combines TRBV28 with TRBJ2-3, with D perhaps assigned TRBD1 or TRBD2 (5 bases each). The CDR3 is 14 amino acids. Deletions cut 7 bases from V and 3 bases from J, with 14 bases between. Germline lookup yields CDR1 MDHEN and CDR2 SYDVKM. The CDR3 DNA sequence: TGTGCCAGCACCCTTGGGACCGGTACAGATACGCAGTATTTT. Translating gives CASTLGTGTDTQYF.

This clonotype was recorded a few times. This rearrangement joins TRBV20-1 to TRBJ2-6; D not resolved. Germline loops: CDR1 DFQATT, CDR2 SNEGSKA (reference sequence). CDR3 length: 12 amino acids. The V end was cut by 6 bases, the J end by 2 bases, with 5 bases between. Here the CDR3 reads CSAIAGANVLTF. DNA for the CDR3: TGCAGTGCAATAGCTGGGGCCAACGTCCTGACTTTC.

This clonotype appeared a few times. This CDR3 reads CASSHSGDRNTEAFF. The CDR3 DNA reads TGTGCCAGCAGCCATTCCGGGGATAGGAACACTGAAGCTTTCTTT. The chain uses TRBV4-2 and TRBJ1-1; D remains unclear. V gave up 3 bases and J gave up 1 base, with 12 bases separating them. Germline V gene lookup returns CDR1 LGHNA and CDR2 YNFKEQ. The CDR3 runs 15 residues.

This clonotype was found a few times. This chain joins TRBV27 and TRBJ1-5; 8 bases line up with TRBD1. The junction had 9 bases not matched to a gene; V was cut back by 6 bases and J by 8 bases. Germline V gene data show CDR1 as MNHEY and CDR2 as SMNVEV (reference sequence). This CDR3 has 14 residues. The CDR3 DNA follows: TGTGCCAGCAGCCCCGACAGGGGTAAGAAGCCCCAGCATTTT. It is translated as CASSPDRGKKPQHF.

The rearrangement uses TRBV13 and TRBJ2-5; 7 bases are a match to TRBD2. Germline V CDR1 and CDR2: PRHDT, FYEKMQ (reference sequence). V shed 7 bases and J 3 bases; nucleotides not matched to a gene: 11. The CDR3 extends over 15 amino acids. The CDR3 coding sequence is TGTGCCAGCACGCAGACGGGAGGCCCAAAAGAGACCCAGTACTTC. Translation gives CASTQTGGPKETQYF. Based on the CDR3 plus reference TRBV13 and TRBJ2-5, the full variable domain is AAGVIQSPRHLIKEKRETATLKCYPIPRHDTVYWYQQGPGQDPQFLISFYEKMQSDKGSIPDRFSAQQFSDYHSELNMSSLELGDSALYFCASTQTGGPKETQYFGPGTRLLVL.

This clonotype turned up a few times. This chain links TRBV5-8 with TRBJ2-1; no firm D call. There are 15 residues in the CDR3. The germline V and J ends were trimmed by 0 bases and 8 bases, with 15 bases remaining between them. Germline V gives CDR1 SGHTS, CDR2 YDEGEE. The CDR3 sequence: CASSLVLAIADEQFF. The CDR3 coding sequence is TGTGCCAGCAGCTTGGTTTTGGCCATAGCCGATGAGCAGTTCTTC.

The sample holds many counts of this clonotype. This CDR3 is CASSPTGSLQPQHF. The CDR3, as DNA: TGTGCCAGCAGTCCAACAGGGTCACTTCAGCCCCAGCATTTT. This chain connects TRBV12-3 or TRBV12-4 to TRBJ1-5; possible D gene TRBD1, 6 bases. The ends were cut back, 5 bases at V and 6 bases at J, with 14 bases in the middle. This CDR3 has 14 residues.

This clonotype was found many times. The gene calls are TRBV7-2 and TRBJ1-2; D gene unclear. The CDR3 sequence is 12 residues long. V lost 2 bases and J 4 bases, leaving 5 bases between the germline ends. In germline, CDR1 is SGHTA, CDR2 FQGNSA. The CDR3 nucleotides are TGTGCCAGCAGCTTATCAAGCTATGGCTACACCTTC. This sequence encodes CASSLSSYGYTF. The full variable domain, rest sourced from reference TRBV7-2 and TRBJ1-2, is GAGVSQSPSNKVTEKGKDVELRCDPISGHTALYWYRQSLGQGLEFLIYFQGNSAPDKSGLPSDRFSAERTGGSVSTLTIQRTQQEDSAVYLCASSLSSYGYTFGSGTRLTVV.

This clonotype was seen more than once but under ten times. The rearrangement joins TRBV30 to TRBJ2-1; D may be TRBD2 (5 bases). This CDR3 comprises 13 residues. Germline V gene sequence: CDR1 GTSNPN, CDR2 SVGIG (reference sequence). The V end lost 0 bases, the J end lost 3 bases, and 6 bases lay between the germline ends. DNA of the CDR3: TGTGCCTGGAGTGTAGCGGACTACAATGAGCAGTTCTTC. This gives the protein CAWSVADYNEQFF.

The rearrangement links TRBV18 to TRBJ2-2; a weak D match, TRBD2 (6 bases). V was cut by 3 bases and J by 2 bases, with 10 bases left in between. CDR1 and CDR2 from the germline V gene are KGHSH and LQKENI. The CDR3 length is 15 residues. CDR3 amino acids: CASSPPGVNTGELFF. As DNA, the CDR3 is TGTGCCAGCTCACCTCCGGGAGTAAACACCGGGGAGCTGTTTTTT.

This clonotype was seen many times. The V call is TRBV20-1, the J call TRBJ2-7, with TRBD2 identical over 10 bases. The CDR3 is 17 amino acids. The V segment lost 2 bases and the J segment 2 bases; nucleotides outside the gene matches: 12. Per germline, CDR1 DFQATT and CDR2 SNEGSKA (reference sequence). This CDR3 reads CSARPTPASGSPYEQYF. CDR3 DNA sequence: TGCAGTGCTAGACCCACCCCGGCTAGCGGGAGTCCCTACGAGCAGTACTTC.

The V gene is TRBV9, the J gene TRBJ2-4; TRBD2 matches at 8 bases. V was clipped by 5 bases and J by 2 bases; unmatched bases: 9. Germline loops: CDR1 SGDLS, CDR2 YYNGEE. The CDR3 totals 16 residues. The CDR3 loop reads CASRRGVGTPKNIQYF. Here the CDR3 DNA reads TGTGCCAGCAGGCGGGGGGTGGGGACCCCCAAAAACATTCAGTACTTC.

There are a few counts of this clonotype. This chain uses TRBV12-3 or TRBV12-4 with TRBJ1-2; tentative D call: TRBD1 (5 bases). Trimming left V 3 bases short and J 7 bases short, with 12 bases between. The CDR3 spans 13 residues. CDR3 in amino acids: CASSFGGLAGYTF. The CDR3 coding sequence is TGTGCCAGCAGTTTTGGGGGTTTGGCTGGCTACACCTTC.

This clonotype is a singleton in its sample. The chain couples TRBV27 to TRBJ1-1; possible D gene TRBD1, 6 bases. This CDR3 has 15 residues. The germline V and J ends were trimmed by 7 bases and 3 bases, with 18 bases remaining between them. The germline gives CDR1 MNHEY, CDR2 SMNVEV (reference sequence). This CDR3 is CASTLQRGGYTEAFF. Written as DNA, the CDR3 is TGTGCCAGCACCCTTCAGAGGGGGGGTTACACTGAAGCTTTCTTT.

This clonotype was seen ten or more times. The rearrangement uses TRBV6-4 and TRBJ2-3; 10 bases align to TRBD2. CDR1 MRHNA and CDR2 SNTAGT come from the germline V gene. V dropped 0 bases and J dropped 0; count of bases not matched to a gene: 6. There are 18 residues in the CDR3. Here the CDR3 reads CASSDSGLAGASTDTQYF. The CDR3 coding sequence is TGTGCCAGCAGTGACTCAGGGCTAGCGGGAGCCAGCACAGATACGCAGTATTTT.

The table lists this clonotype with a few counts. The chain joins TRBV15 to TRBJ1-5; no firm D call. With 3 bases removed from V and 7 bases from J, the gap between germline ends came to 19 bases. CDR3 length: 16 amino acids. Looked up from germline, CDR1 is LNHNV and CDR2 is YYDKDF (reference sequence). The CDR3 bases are TGTGCCACCAGCAGGCACCCGACCTCCGCACGCCAGCCCCAGCATTTT. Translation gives CATSRHPTSARQPQHF.

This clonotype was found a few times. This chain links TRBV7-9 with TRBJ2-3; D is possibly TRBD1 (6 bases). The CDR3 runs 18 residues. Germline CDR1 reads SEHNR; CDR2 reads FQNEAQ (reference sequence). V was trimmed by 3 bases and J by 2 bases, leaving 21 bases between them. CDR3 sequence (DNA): TGTGCCAGCAGCTTCCCGCCTGGATGGACAGCTGACACAGATACGCAGTATTTT. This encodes CASSFPPGWTADTDTQYF. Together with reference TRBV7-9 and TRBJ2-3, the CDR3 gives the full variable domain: DTGVSQNPRHKITKRGQNVTFRCDPISEHNRLYWYRQTLGQGPEFLTYFQNEAQLEKSRLLSDRFSAERPKGSFSTLEIQRTEQGDSAMYLCASSFPPGWTADTDTQYFGPGTRLTVL.

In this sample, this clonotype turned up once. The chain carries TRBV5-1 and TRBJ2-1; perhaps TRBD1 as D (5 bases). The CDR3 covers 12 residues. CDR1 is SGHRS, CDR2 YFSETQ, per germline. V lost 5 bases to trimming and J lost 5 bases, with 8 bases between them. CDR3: CASRDTDNEQFF. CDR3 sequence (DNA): TGCGCCAGCAGGGACACAGACAATGAGCAGTTCTTC. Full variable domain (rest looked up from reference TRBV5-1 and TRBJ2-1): KAGVTQTPRYLIKTRGQQVTLSCSPISGHRSVSWYQQTPGQGLQFLFEYFSETQRNKGNFPGRFSGRQFSNSRSEMNVSTLELGDSALYLCASRDTDNEQFFGPGTRLTVL.

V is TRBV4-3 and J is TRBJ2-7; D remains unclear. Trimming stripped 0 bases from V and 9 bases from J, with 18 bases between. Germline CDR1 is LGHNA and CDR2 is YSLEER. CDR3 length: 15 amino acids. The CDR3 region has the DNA TGCGCCAGCAGCCAAGATTTTTTCCTTGAGATCGCGCAGTACTTC. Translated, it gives CASSQDFFLEIAQYF.

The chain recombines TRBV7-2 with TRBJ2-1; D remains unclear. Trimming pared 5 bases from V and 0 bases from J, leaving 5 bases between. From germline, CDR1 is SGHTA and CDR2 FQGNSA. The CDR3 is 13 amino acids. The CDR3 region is CASSTDSYNEQFF. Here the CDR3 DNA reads TGTGCCAGCAGCACCGACTCCTACAATGAGCAGTTCTTC.

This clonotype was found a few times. Here the CDR3 reads CASRLAGGPPDEQFF. CDR3 nucleotides: TGTGCCAGCAGGTTAGCGGGGGGGCCCCCGGATGAGCAGTTCTTC. The J gene is TRBJ2-1, the V gene TRBV2, with TRBD2 identical over 11 bases. In germline, CDR1 is SNHLY, CDR2 FYNNEI. CDR3 length: 15 amino acids. V was clipped by 6 bases and J by 8 bases; unmatched bases: 9.

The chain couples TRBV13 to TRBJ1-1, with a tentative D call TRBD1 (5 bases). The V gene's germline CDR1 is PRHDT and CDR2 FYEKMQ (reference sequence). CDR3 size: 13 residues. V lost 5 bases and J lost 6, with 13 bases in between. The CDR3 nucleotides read TGTGCCAGCAGCATGGGGCCCACCTCTGAAGCTTTCTTT. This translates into CASSMGPTSEAFF.